This T cell receptor (beta chain) was documented in a study of CD8 T cells in ankylosing spondylitis. Overall study findings and caveats: Reports of some motif variants in reactive arthritis synovial fluid and blood predate this one. What appeared characteristic of ankylosing spondylitis blood was a TCR beta motif of about eight highly homologous variants. Disease-linked clones were reportedly significantly enriched in matched ankylosing spondylitis synovial fluid.

In making TCR beta libraries, quantitative 5'-RACE with molecular barcodes was used. TCRdb passed the 5' RACE reads through MiXCR, listing each CDR3 protein once. The sample holds about 240,000 distinct CDR3 sequences, approximately 9% seen once. This CDR3 comprises 14 residues. Germline V gene lookup returns CDR1 SGHRS and CDR2 YFSETQ. V lost 2 bases, J lost 0 bases, and 8 bases lay in between. In its sample, this clonotype was seen many times. The antigen remains undetermined. This receptor was identified in a male donor with ankylosing spondylitis or in good health (not recorded which). The sequencing sample was made of blood, either unsorted or a sorted T cell fraction (not recorded which). The V and J genes are TRBV5-1 and TRBJ1-1; no definite D call. CDR3 DNA: TGCGCCAGCAGCTTTTCTAGATTGAACACTGAAGCTTTCTTT. This encodes CASSFSRLNTEAFF.